This T cell receptor beta chain was obtained from a study of T cells in Graves' hyperthyroidism and ophthalmopathy. TCR beta CDR3 regions were amplified from RNA transcripts. The HTBI set primed first-round TCR CDR3 RT-PCR. One entry per CDR3 protein results from TCRdb running MiXCR on the multiplex PCR reads. Found here are fewer than 450,000 distinct CDR3 sequences, about a sixth of them singletons; the top ten hold around a third. The CDR3 has 13 residues. Germline V gives CDR1 KGHSH, CDR2 LQKENI. The V and J ends lost 3 bases and 9 bases respectively, with 12 bases between them. This clonotype was observed a single time.

The receptor comes from a woman in her twenties or thirties with Graves' hyperthyroidism that later progressed to Graves' ophthalmopathy. The chain carries TRBV18 and TRBJ2-1, with a weak D call TRBD1 (5 bases). The sequenced sample consisted of blood. CDR3 sequence (DNA): TGTGCCAGCTCACCGCAGGGTAAAGGTGAGCAGTTCTTC. It encodes CASSPQGKGEQFF.